The 7 T cell receptor beta chains below were found in one sample sequenced in a study of cytomegalovirus exposure and HLA in healthy donors. Here immunoSEQ multiplex PCR was the method, and the copy in TCRdb shows in-frame clones only, minus some. The sample contains fewer than 100,000 clones, around 90% of which appear only once. The source material was PBMCs. The receptors shown here come from a young man in good health and CMV-seronegative.

The J gene is TRBJ2-7, the V gene TRBV5-8, with 7 bases identical to TRBD1. This CDR3 spans 18 amino acids. Germline V gene sequence: CDR1 SGHTS, CDR2 YDEGEE. V shed 3 bases and J 2 bases; nucleotides not matched to a gene: 17. CDR3 region: CASSYRGAGTARPYEQYF. As DNA, the CDR3 is TGTGCCAGCAGCTACAGAGGTGCCGGGACAGCAAGACCCTACGAGCAGTACTTC. Drawing the rest from reference TRBV5-8 and TRBJ2-7, the complete variable domain is EAGVTQSPTHLIKTRGQQATLRCSPISGHTSVYWYQQALGLGLQFLLWYDEGEERNRGNFPPRFSGRQFPNYSSELNVNALELEDSALYLCASSYRGAGTARPYEQYFGPGTRLTVT.

Worth noting for this clone: Other DNA variants within this sample encode the same CDR3. This chain links TRBV5-1 with TRBJ2-7; 7 bases match TRBD1. V was clipped by 0 bases and J by 2 bases; unmatched bases: 2. Germline V gives CDR1 SGHRS, CDR2 YFSETQ. The CDR3 has 14 residues. The CDR3 loop is CASSLAQGAYEQYF. DNA of the CDR3: TGCGCCAGCAGCTTGGCTCAGGGGGCCTACGAGCAGTACTTC.

The chain combines TRBV7-3 with TRBJ2-2, with 10 positions matching TRBD2. Germline CDR1 and CDR2: SGHTA and FQGTGA. The CDR3 covers 16 residues. The V and J ends lost 2 bases and 7 bases, in that order; junction bases with no gene match: 7. This chain's CDR3 is CASSLASGREGGELFF. As DNA, the CDR3 is TGTGCCAGCAGCTTAGCTAGCGGGAGAGAGGGCGGGGAGCTGTTTTTT.

The chain has TRBV10-1 and TRBJ2-5; TRBD2 aligns across 15 bases. CDR3 length: 17 amino acids. The V segment lost 6 bases and the J segment 5 bases; nucleotides outside the gene matches: 10. From germline, CDR1 is WNHNN and CDR2 SYGVQD (reference sequence). The CDR3 here is CASSAGTSGGYWETQYF. Written as DNA, the CDR3 is TGCGCCAGCAGCGCCGGGACTAGCGGGGGGTACTGGGAGACCCAGTACTTC.

The J gene is TRBJ1-6, the V gene TRBV2; no clear D. Germline V gene data show CDR1 as SNHLY and CDR2 as FYNNEI. Trimming removed 2 bases from V and 7 bases from J, with 6 bases in between. The CDR3 runs to 13 residues. CDR3 protein: CASSELRNSPLHF. Written as DNA, the CDR3 is TGTGCCAGCAGTGAACTGAGGAATTCACCCCTCCACTTT.

The gene calls are TRBV28 and TRBJ1-3, with 7 bases matching TRBD1. Looked up from germline, CDR1 is MDHEN and CDR2 is SYDVKM. The CDR3 spans 15 residues. The trim removed 4 bases at V and 1 base at J, leaving 4 bases unmatched. The CDR3 region is CASSSMTGSGNTIYF. The DNA of the CDR3 is TGTGCCAGCAGTTCGATGACAGGGTCTGGAAACACCATATATTTT.

The chain couples TRBV7-9 to TRBJ2-7; TRBD2 aligns across 7 bases. The CDR3 is made up of 16 amino acids. Germline-derived CDR1 and CDR2 are SEHNR and FQNEAQ (reference sequence). The V and J ends lost 2 bases and 0 bases, in that order; junction bases with no gene match: 7. This CDR3 is CASSLWGGTNSYEQYF. Written as DNA, the CDR3 is TGTGCCAGCAGCTTATGGGGGGGTACTAACTCCTACGAGCAGTACTTC. Using reference TRBV7-9 and TRBJ2-7 for the parts outside the CDR3, the full variable domain is DTGVSQNPRHKITKRGQNVTFRCDPISEHNRLYWYRQTLGQGPEFLTYFQNEAQLEKSRLLSDRFSAERPKGSFSTLEIQRTEQGDSAMYLCASSLWGGTNSYEQYFGPGTRLTVT.